This is a list of T cell receptor beta chains from one sample in a study of cytomegalovirus exposure and HLA in healthy donors. TCRdb keeps only in-frame clones here, not all; method: immunoSEQ multiplex PCR. The sample records some 180,000 clones, 70% to 80% being singletons. Sequenced: PBMCs. The receptor set was obtained from a woman aged 25 to 39 in good health and CMV-seropositive. The conserved cysteine and the conserved F or W are not part of the CDR3 here. The order of the fields is J gene, clone size, V gene, CDR3 protein. Clone size, where shown, is once, few, many, or a class for clones that have expanded.

>TRBJ2-2|.|TRBV30
AWSVLAANTGELF
>TRBJ2-4|.|TRBV12-5
ASGPGQGAALAKNIQY
>TRBJ2-1|.|TRBV6-6
ASSYSGTTYNEQF
>TRBJ2-2|.|TRBV6-1
ASRPGQGSGELF
>TRBJ2-5|.|TRBV28
ASSPSDGGVETQY
>TRBJ1-4|.|TRBV6-1
ASSEKGTGNEKLF
>TRBJ1-1|.|TRBV6-4
ASSTSGGTEAF
>TRBJ1-5|.|TRBV27
ASSPSGTGNQPQH
>TRBJ1-5|.|TRBV6-1
ASRQVLYSNQPQH
>TRBJ2-3|.|TRBV7-8
ASSIIGGTGATDTQY
>TRBJ2-3|.|TRBV7-9
SSSLGRSGTSATDTQY
>TRBJ2-2|.|TRBV4-1
ASSQVLTSGSNTGELF
>TRBJ2-7|.|TRBV6-6
ASSGRRGNEQY
>TRBJ1-3|once|TRBV7-3
ASGQGDNTIY
>TRBJ1-5|.|TRBV10-3
AIKDDVRGQPQH
>TRBJ2-5|.|TRBV6-5
ASSYGLAEQETQY
>TRBJ2-1|.|TRBV9
ASSPTPTGETNEQF
>TRBJ2-2|few|TRBV6-5
ASSGRGYRTGELF
>TRBJ2-1|.|TRBV7-6
ASSWQGAGYNEQF
>TRBJ2-2|.|TRBV4-2
ASSHTGAANTGELF
>TRBJ2-5|few|TRBV10-3
AISAIQGGETQY